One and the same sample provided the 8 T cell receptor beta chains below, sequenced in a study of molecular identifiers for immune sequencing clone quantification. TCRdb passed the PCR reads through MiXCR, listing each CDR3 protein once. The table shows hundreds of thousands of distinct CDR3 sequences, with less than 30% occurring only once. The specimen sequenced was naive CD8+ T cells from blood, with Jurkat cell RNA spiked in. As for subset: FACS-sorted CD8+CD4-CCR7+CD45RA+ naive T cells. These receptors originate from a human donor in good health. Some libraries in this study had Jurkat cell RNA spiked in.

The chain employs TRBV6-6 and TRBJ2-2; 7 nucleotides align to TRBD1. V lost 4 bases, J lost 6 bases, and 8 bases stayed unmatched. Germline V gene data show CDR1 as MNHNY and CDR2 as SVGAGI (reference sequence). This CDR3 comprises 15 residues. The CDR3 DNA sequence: TGTGCCAGCAGTTCCTCCGGGACAGCTCCCGGGGAGCTGTTTTTT. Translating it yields CASSSSGTAPGELFF.

CDR3 nucleotide sequence: TGCGCCAGCAGTGTAGAGGTTACCACTGAAGCTTTCTTT. This gives the protein CASSVEVTTEAFF. The chain is built from TRBV10-2 and TRBJ1-1; no reliable D call. V lost 4 bases and J 4 bases, leaving 10 bases between the germline ends. CDR1 and CDR2 from the germline V gene are WSHSY and SAAADI. This CDR3 has 13 amino acids.

CDR3 amino acids: CASSQRRSTDTQYF. In DNA, the CDR3 is TGTGCCAGCAGTCAGCGTAGAAGCACAGATACGCAGTATTTT. The chain carries TRBV28 and TRBJ2-3; no clear D gene. CDR3 length: 14 residues. V lost 5 bases and J 0 bases, leaving 9 bases between the germline ends. The germline V gene has CDR1 MDHEN and CDR2 SYDVKM.

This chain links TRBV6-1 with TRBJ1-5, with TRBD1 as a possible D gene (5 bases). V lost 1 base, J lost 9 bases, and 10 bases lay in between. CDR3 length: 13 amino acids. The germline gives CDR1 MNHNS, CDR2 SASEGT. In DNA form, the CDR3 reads TGTGCCAGCAGTGAAGGCTGGGGGAGGCCCCAGCATTTT. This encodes CASSEGWGRPQHF.

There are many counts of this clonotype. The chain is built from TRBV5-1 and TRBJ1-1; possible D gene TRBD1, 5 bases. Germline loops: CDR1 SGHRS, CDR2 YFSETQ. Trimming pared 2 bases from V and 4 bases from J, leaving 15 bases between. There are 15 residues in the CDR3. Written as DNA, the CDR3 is TGCGCCAGCAGCTTAAATGGGGCGATGGGCACTGAAGCTTTCTTT. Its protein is CASSLNGAMGTEAFF.

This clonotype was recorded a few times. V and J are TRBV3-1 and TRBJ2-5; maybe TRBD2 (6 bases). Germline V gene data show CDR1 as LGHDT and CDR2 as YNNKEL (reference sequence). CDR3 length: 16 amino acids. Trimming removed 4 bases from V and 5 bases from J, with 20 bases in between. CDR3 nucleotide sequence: TGTGCCAGCAGCCCCCCACCCCGGGAGTCCCCCGAGACCCAGTACTTC. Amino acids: CASSPPPRESPETQYF.

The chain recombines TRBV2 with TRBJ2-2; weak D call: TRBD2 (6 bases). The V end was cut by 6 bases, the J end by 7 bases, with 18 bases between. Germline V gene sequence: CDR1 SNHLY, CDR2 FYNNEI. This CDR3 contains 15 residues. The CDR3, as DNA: TGTGCCAGCAGACTCATGGAGGGTACCCACGGGGAGCTGTTTTTT. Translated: CASRLMEGTHGELFF.

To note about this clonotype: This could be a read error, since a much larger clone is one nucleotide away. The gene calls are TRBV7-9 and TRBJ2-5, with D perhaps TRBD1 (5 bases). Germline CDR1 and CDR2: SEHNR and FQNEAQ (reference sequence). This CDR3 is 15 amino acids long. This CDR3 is CASGLRVGREETQYF. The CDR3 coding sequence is TGTGCCAGCGGCTTACGGGTTGGCAGGGAAGAGACCCAGTACTTC. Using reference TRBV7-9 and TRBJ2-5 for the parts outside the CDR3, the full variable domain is DTGVSQNPRHKITKRGQNVTFRCDPISEHNRLYWYRQTLGQGPEFLTYFQNEAQLEKSRLLSDRFSAERPKGSFSTLEIQRTEQGDSAMYLCASGLRVGREETQYFGPGTRLLVL.